This T cell receptor beta chain came from a study of shared clonotypes between healthy human individuals. Findings and caveats of the study: Generally, estimated richness proved larger in naive subsets than it did in memory subsets. In a few donors, 4.5% to 5.5% of naive CD4 clonotypes appeared in common.

This CDR3 is 15 amino acids long. V gave up 1 base and J gave up 2 bases, with 12 bases separating them. The germline CDR1 and CDR2 sequences are SGHVS and FNYEAQ. Points on this clone: Its antigen is unidentified.

Deep was the level at which the assay was run. Splitting of each subset's genomic DNA was done evenly across several immunoSEQ plates. Here immunoSEQ multiplex PCR was the method, and the copy in TCRdb shows in-frame clones only, minus some. Among roughly 1.5 million clones listed, 95% to 99% were seen once. The V gene is TRBV7-6, the J gene TRBJ2-7; TRBD1 might be the D (5 bases). The sequenced material came from naive CD4+ T cells sorted from blood. Subset denoted: CD45RA+ positively selected. This clonotype was sampled from a man aged 25-40 years in good health. CDR3 DNA: TGTGCCAGCAGCTTAGGGGCAGGGTTACCCTACGAGCAGTACTTC. Translated, it gives CASSLGAGLPYEQYF. The entire variable domain, with the rest obtained from reference TRBV7-6 and TRBJ2-7, is as follows: GAGVSQSPRYKVTKRGQDVALRCDPISGHVSLYWYRQALGQGPEFLTYFNYEAQQDKSGLPNDRFSAERPEGSISTLTIQRTEQRDSAMYRCASSLGAGLPYEQYFGPGTRLTVT.